The 3 T cell receptor beta chains below come from one sample, sequenced in a study of T-cell reconstitution after alpha-beta-depleted transplantation in children (dated by TCRdb to the mid-2010s). Libraries came from PCR. Reads for this sample came from an Illumina HiSeq 2500. TCR library preparation used molecular barcoding, with unique molecular identifiers applied to normalize quantification of the TCRbeta repertoire. TCRdb reprocessed the public reads (quality trimming at Q25 with fastp, clone calling with MiXCR) and kept in-frame beta chains. Rows with a matching CDR3 protein are joined into one entry that keeps the most common DNA and genes. For this sample the table gives tens of thousands of distinct CDR3 sequences, of which around 53% were detected only once. The ten most abundant clones make up 35% to 45% of the sample. Sample treatment or condition, as interpreted from the label and publication: allogeneic hematopoietic cell transplantation with graft depleted of TCRalphabeta T cells and CD19 B cells.

The sequences come from peripheral blood, collected before TCRalphabeta/CD19-depleted stem cell transplant. These receptors were obtained from a boy younger than two with SCID, due to receive a stem cell transplant.

About this clonotype itself: A read error may explain this, as a much larger clone is one base away. The chain links TRBV11-2 to TRBJ2-3; D unresolved. Trimming took 5 bases from V and 5 from J, leaving 20 bases between them. Germline V gives CDR1 SGHAT, CDR2 FQNNGV. CDR3 length: 16 residues. This chain's CDR3 is CASSLKWSLTIDTQYF. For the CDR3, the DNA is TGTGCCAGCAGCCTAAAATGGAGTCTTACCATAGATACGCAGTATTTT.

Many counts were recorded for this clonotype. The chain carries TRBV7-3 and TRBJ2-5, with D possibly matching TRBD2 (6 bases). Germline V gives CDR1 SGHTA, CDR2 FQGTGA. V lost 2 bases and J 5 bases, leaving 12 bases between the germline ends. This CDR3 has 14 residues. The CDR3: CASSLGGLGETQYF. In nucleotides, the CDR3 is TGTGCCAGCAGCTTAGGAGGGTTGGGCGAGACCCAGTACTTC.

The V and J genes are TRBV5-1 and TRBJ2-7, with 8 bases fitting TRBD1. The CDR3 totals 14 residues. After removal of 0 bases from V and 6 bases from J, the junction contained 5 bases not matched to a gene. Germline V lookup: CDR1 SGHRS, CDR2 YFSETQ. This chain's CDR3 is CASSLGDRHSEQYF. For the CDR3, the DNA is TGCGCCAGCAGCTTGGGGGACAGGCATTCCGAGCAGTACTTC.